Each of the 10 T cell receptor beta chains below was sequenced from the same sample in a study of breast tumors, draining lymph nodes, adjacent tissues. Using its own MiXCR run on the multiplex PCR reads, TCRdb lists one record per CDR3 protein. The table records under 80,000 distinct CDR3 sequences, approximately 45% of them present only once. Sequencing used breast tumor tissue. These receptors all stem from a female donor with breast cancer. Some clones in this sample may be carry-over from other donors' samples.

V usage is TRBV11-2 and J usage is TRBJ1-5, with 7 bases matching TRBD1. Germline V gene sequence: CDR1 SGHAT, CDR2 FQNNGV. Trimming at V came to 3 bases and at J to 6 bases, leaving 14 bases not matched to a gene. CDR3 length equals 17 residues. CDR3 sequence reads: CASSFRPDRDVGQPQHF. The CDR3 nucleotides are TGTGCCAGCAGCTTCAGGCCAGACAGGGACGTGGGTCAGCCCCAGCATTTT.

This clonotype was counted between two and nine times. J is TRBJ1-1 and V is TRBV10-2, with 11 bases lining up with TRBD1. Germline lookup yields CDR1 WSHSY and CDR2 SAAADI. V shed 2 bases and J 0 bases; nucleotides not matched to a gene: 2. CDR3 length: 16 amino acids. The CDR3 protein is CASSERDRGLNTEAFF. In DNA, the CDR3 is TGCGCCAGCAGTGAGCGGGACAGGGGGTTGAACACTGAAGCTTTCTTT.

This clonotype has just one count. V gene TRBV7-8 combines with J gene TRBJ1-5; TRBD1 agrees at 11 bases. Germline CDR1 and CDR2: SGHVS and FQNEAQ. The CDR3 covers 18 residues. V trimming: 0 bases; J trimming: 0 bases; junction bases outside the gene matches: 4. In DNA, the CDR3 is TGTGCCAGCAGCTTAGCGTTGGACAGGGGGCGTAGCAATCAGCCCCAGCATTTT. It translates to CASSLALDRGRSNQPQHF.

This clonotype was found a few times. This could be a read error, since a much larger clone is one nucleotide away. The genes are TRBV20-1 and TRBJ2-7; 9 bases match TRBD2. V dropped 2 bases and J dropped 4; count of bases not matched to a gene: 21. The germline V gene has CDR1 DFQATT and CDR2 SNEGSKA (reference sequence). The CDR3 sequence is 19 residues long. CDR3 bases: TGCAGTGCTAGAAAGCTCCGACTAGCGGCAGGGCCGTGGGAGTACGAGCAGTACTTC. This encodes CSARKLRLAAGPWEYEQYF.

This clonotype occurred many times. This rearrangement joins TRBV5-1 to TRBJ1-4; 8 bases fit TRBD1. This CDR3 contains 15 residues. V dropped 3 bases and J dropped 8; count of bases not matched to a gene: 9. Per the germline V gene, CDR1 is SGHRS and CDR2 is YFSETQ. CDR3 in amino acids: CASSWQGAGSEKLFF. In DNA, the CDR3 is TGCGCCAGCAGCTGGCAGGGGGCAGGCAGCGAAAAACTGTTTTTT.

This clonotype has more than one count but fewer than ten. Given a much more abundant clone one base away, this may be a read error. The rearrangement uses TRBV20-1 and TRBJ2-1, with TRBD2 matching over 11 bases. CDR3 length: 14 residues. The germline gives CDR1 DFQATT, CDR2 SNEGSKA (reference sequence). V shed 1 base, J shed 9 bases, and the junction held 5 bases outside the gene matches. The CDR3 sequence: CSARGLAGGTEQFF. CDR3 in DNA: TGCAGTGCTAGAGGTCTAGCGGGGGGAACTGAGCAGTTCTTC.

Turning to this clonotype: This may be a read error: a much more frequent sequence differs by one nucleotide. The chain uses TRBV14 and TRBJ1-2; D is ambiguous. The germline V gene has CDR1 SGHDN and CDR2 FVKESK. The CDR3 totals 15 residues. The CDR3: CASSPVGAYSDGSTF. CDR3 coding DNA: TGTGCCAGCAGCCCAGTCGGAGCGTATAGCGATGGCTCCACCTTC.

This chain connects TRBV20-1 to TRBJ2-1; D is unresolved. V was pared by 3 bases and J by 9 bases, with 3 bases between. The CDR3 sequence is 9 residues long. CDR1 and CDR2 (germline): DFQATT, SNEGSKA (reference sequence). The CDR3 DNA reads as TGCAGTGCTAGTATTGAGCAGTTCTTC. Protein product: CSASIEQFF.

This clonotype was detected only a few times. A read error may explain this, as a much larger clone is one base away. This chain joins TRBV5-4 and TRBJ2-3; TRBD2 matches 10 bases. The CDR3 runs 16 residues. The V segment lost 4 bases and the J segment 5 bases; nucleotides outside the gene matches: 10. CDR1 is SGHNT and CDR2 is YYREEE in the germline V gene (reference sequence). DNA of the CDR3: TGTGCCAGCAGCCCAAGCGGGGGGGCTGGCAAAGATACGCAGTATTTT. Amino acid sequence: CASSPSGGAGKDTQYF.

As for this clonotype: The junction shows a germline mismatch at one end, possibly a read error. The CDR3 spells CASSRNSMTNTGELLF. In DNA form, the CDR3 reads TGTGCCAGCAGCCGGAACAGTATGACGAACACCGGGGAGCTGCTTTTT. The J gene is TRBJ2-2, the V gene TRBV7-9; D may be TRBD2 (5 bases). Germline CDR1 SEHNR, CDR2 FQNEAQ (reference sequence). CDR3 length: 16 residues.